This T cell receptor beta chain came from a study of blood T cell repertoires in COVID-19. How the authors handled the data: Quantification of nucleated cells was approximated via reference gene primer amplification. Sequencing used immunoSEQ multiplex PCR; TCRdb keeps in-frame clones, though not all of them. The V and J calls and clone size are taken from that table; D and trimming were inferred from the DNA. This sample has about 13,000 clones; around 74% occur once, and the top ten carry roughly 43%. CDR1 is LGHDT, CDR2 YNNKEL, per germline (reference sequence). Trimming shortened V by 0 bases and J by 4 bases, and 10 bases separated the two germline ends. This CDR3 contains 15 residues.

This receptor was identified in a woman of 80 years or more with acute or convalescent COVID-19. The J gene is TRBJ1-5, the V gene TRBV3-1 (or the pseudogene TRBV3-2); D not resolved. The sample was peripheral blood. CDR3 region: CASSQDLIANQPQHF. CDR3 in DNA: TGTGCCAGCAGCCAAGATCTTATTGCGAATCAGCCCCAGCATTTT.